These T cell receptor beta chains were read from a single sample in a study of T-cell memory formation after mild COVID-19. TCRdb ran MiXCR on the 5' RACE reads and lists one entry per CDR3 protein. The data contain about 210,000 distinct CDR3 sequences, over 9.5% of them seen just once; the ten biggest clones take up 3%. Sequencing used PBMCs or a T cell subset sorted from them (not recorded which). The receptor set was obtained from a man aged 18 to 35 who had mild COVID-19 (a few samples of this study predate the infection). Cell type and time point are not known. CDR3s include the opening cysteine and the closing phenylalanine or tryptophan.

len: 17; j_gene: TRBJ2-3; v_gene: TRBV9; CDR3aa: CASTRTTSGGSTDTQYF
len: 13; j_gene: TRBJ1-1; v_gene: TRBV7-2; CDR3aa: CASSQQGVGEAFF
len: 13; j_gene: TRBJ1-1; v_gene: TRBV18; CDR3aa: CASSPNTDTEAFF
len: 14; j_gene: TRBJ2-7; v_gene: TRBV9; CDR3aa: CASSVGGGRYEQYF
len: 16; j_gene: TRBJ1-2; v_gene: TRBV20-1; CDR3aa: CSADGTGGAGTYGYTF
len: 16; j_gene: TRBJ2-1; v_gene: TRBV12-3/TRBV12-4; CDR3aa: CASSLSLHSAYNEQFF
len: 15; j_gene: TRBJ2-4; v_gene: TRBV4-2; CDR3aa: CASSLAGGPKNIQYF
len: 15; j_gene: TRBJ2-2; v_gene: TRBV4-2; CDR3aa: CASSQEHTNTGELFF
len: 15; j_gene: TRBJ2-2; v_gene: TRBV7-2; CDR3aa: CASSQHPIGAGELFF
len: 16; j_gene: TRBJ2-5; v_gene: TRBV4-3; CDR3aa: CASSQDLEGYRETQYF
len: 15; j_gene: TRBJ1-1; v_gene: TRBV28; CDR3aa: CASIFDRGGNTEAFF
len: 16; j_gene: TRBJ2-1; v_gene: TRBV7-2; CDR3aa: CASSLVGGRAQNEQFF
len: 14; j_gene: TRBJ1-1; v_gene: TRBV6-2/TRBV6-3; CDR3aa: CASSYDPNNTEAFF
len: 14; j_gene: TRBJ2-7; v_gene: TRBV7-9; CDR3aa: CASSGQGMAYEQYF
len: 16; j_gene: TRBJ1-2; v_gene: TRBV7-2; CDR3aa: CASSEHRWEGLYGYTF
len: 16; j_gene: TRBJ2-3; v_gene: TRBV5-5; CDR3aa: CASSLFGPGGTDTQYF
len: 11; j_gene: TRBJ2-2; v_gene: TRBV6-5; CDR3aa: CASRAGGELFF
len: 13; j_gene: TRBJ2-7; v_gene: TRBV24-1; CDR3aa: CAGTRVVGYEQYF
len: 14; j_gene: TRBJ2-3; v_gene: TRBV6-5; CDR3aa: CASSYNQHTDTQYF
len: 14; j_gene: TRBJ2-1; v_gene: TRBV24-1; CDR3aa: CATSPGGFYNEQFF
len: 15; j_gene: TRBJ2-1; v_gene: TRBV5-1; CDR3aa: CASQGLAGGLNEQFF
len: 13; j_gene: TRBJ2-2; v_gene: TRBV24-1; CDR3aa: CATKGQNSGELFF
len: 15; j_gene: TRBJ1-2; v_gene: TRBV6-5; CDR3aa: CASSYSWGSSYGYTF
len: 15; j_gene: TRBJ1-5; v_gene: TRBV18; CDR3aa: CASSPIKHPGQPQHF
len: 16; j_gene: TRBJ2-2; v_gene: TRBV24-1; CDR3aa: CATSPSGTGNTGELFF
len: 12; j_gene: TRBJ2-5; v_gene: TRBV11-2; CDR3aa: CASTLGGVTQYF
len: 16; j_gene: TRBJ2-1; v_gene: TRBV5-6; CDR3aa: CASSFAGGSLLDEQFF
len: 17; j_gene: TRBJ2-4; v_gene: TRBV4-1; CDR3aa: CASSPIKGDTAKNIQYF
len: 16; j_gene: TRBJ2-7; v_gene: TRBV20-1; CDR3aa: CSAGKPSGGWSYEQYF
len: 15; j_gene: TRBJ1-2; v_gene: TRBV7-2; CDR3aa: CASSWEPISNYGYTF
len: 15; j_gene: TRBJ2-2; v_gene: TRBV5-1; CDR3aa: CASGEVRGNTGELFF
len: 17; j_gene: TRBJ2-1; v_gene: TRBV5-1; CDR3aa: CASSPRLAGSSAVEQFF
len: 14; j_gene: TRBJ1-6; v_gene: TRBV6-2/TRBV6-3; CDR3aa: CASSYRGQGYPLHF
len: 12; j_gene: TRBJ2-1; v_gene: TRBV7-2; CDR3aa: CASSLAGSEQFF
len: 12; j_gene: TRBJ2-5; v_gene: TRBV6-2/TRBV6-3; CDR3aa: CASSYRWETQYF
len: 15; j_gene: TRBJ2-1; v_gene: TRBV20-1; CDR3aa: CSARDGLAGGNEQFF
len: 15; j_gene: TRBJ2-2; v_gene: TRBV12-3/TRBV12-4; CDR3aa: CASSLWGQPGGELFF
len: 16; j_gene: TRBJ2-2; v_gene: TRBV12-3/TRBV12-4; CDR3aa: CASSLALAANTGELFF
len: 15; j_gene: TRBJ1-1; v_gene: TRBV12-3/TRBV12-4; CDR3aa: CASSFTGTGLTEAFF
len: 13; j_gene: TRBJ2-1; v_gene: TRBV6-4; CDR3aa: CASSAGRAHEQFF
len: 14; j_gene: TRBJ1-6; v_gene: TRBV2; CDR3aa: CASSLQGGESPLHF
len: 16; j_gene: TRBJ2-3; v_gene: TRBV7-6; CDR3aa: CASSPIGTGSTDTQYF
len: 14; j_gene: TRBJ2-3; v_gene: TRBV7-3; CDR3aa: CASSLSRFADTQYF
len: 14; j_gene: TRBJ2-3; v_gene: TRBV12-3/TRBV12-4; CDR3aa: CASGNHGGTDTQYF
len: 17; j_gene: TRBJ1-6; v_gene: TRBV21-1; CDR3aa: CASRKGGGRDSDSPLHF
len: 14; j_gene: TRBJ1-1; v_gene: TRBV27; CDR3aa: CASGAAGLNTEAFF
len: 13; j_gene: TRBJ1-1; v_gene: TRBV15; CDR3aa: CATTRGPETEAFF
len: 16; j_gene: TRBJ2-3; v_gene: TRBV20-1; CDR3aa: CSASPPPGQGPDTQYF
len: 13; j_gene: TRBJ1-1; v_gene: TRBV5-1; CDR3aa: CASSTGQNTEAFF
len: 12; j_gene: TRBJ1-1; v_gene: TRBV29-1; CDR3aa: CSTTQGRTEAFF
len: 18; j_gene: TRBJ2-3; v_gene: TRBV3-1; CDR3aa: CASSQHVRGGGTTDTQYF
len: 13; j_gene: TRBJ2-7; v_gene: TRBV20-1; CDR3aa: CSARDILAYEQYF
len: 14; j_gene: TRBJ2-5; v_gene: TRBV30; CDR3aa: CAWSHPTGQETQYF
len: 15; j_gene: TRBJ1-5; v_gene: TRBV9; CDR3aa: CASSVGSGVGQPQHF
len: 16; j_gene: TRBJ2-5; v_gene: TRBV7-2; CDR3aa: CASSKQRGGLDETQYF
len: 15; j_gene: TRBJ2-1; v_gene: TRBV5-1; CDR3aa: CASTSTQSSYNEQFF
len: 16; j_gene: TRBJ2-1; v_gene: TRBV5-1; CDR3aa: CASSSLAGPVGNEQFF
len: 15; j_gene: TRBJ1-5; v_gene: TRBV11-2; CDR3aa: CASSPLGESNQPQHF
len: 14; j_gene: TRBJ1-2; v_gene: TRBV7-2; CDR3aa: CASTRAGLSYGYTF
len: 13; j_gene: TRBJ1-1; v_gene: TRBV7-3; CDR3aa: CASSLNVNTEAFF